Listed here are 23 T cell receptor beta chains from one sample, sequenced in a study of T cell changes during pregnancy in multiple sclerosis. TCRdb's table, derived via immunoSEQ multiplex PCR, lists solely in-frame clones and lacks some. Here the sample spans about 84,000 clones, about 95% being singletons. This specimen was peripheral blood, taken in the third trimester of pregnancy. Receptor source: a female donor with multiple sclerosis, enrolled in a pregnancy study.

This rearrangement joins TRBV18 to TRBJ2-5; D might be TRBD1 (6 bases). The V gene lost 6 bases and the J gene lost 6 bases, with 17 bases spanning the gap. The CDR3 covers 14 residues. Germline values: CDR1 KGHSH, CDR2 LQKENI. The CDR3 region is CASSLTRTVQTQYF. The CDR3 region has the DNA TGTGCCAGCTCCCTCACCAGGACAGTACAGACCCAGTACTTC.

The CDR3 DNA follows: TGTGCCAGCAGCTTGGGTAGGCGGGGGGGCCGGGATGAGCAGTTCTTC. Translating gives CASSLGRRGGRDEQFF. The chain links TRBV5-4 to TRBJ2-1, with 9 bases identical to TRBD2. Germline V lookup: CDR1 SGHNT, CDR2 YYREEE (reference sequence). The V and J ends lost 0 bases and 8 bases, in that order; junction bases with no gene match: 9. This CDR3 contains 16 residues.

The V call is TRBV11-1, the J call TRBJ1-1; weak D call: TRBD1 (6 bases). The CDR3 is 13 residues long. Germline V gives CDR1 SGHAT, CDR2 FQDESV (reference sequence). Trimming stripped 5 bases from V and 4 bases from J, with 11 bases between. This chain's CDR3 is CASSGQSGTEAFF. In DNA, the CDR3 is TGTGCCAGCAGCGGACAGTCCGGCACTGAAGCTTTCTTT.

V is TRBV30 and J is TRBJ2-7; D is possibly TRBD1 (5 bases). The CDR3 sequence is 12 residues long. With 7 bases removed from V and 0 bases from J, the gap between germline ends came to 10 bases. Germline-derived CDR1 and CDR2 are GTSNPN and SVGIG (reference sequence). The CDR3: CAYRFASYEQYF. In nucleotides, the CDR3 is TGTGCCTACAGGTTCGCCTCCTACGAGCAGTACTTC.

The CDR3 coding sequence is TGTGCCAGCAGCGGATGGACTAGCGGGTCGAGCACAGATACGCAGTATTTT. This translates into CASSGWTSGSSTDTQYF. The chain has TRBV9 and TRBJ2-3, with 11 bases aligning to TRBD2. The CDR3 runs 17 residues. J was trimmed by 0 bases and V by 3 bases; bases with no gene match: 6. The germline V gene encodes CDR1 SGDLS and CDR2 YYNGEE.

V and J are TRBV27 and TRBJ1-2; no clear D gene. Trimming removed 6 bases at V and 5 bases at J, with 13 bases between. Germline values: CDR1 MNHEY, CDR2 SMNVEV (reference sequence). The CDR3 is made up of 13 amino acids. The CDR3 DNA sequence: TGTGCCAGCAGCTCCCCAGGTTTATATGGCTACACCTTC. Translated, it gives CASSSPGLYGYTF.

The rearrangement links TRBV4-1 to TRBJ2-3, with 7 bases matching TRBD1. CDR3 length: 18 amino acids. The germline gives CDR1 MGHRA, CDR2 YSYEKL. Trimming cost V 4 bases and J 5 bases; bases outside gene matches: 18. CDR3 nucleotide sequence: TGCGCCAGCAGCCCGACTGAACACGGGACAGAGGGCGGAGATACGCAGTATTTT. This gives the protein CASSPTEHGTEGGDTQYF.

The chain carries TRBV30 and TRBJ1-1; D is undetermined. Germline CDR1 is GTSNPN and CDR2 is SVGIG (reference sequence). Deletions cut 3 bases from V and 11 bases from J, with 13 bases between. The CDR3 length is 11 residues. The CDR3 DNA reads as TGTGCCTGGAGCCCCATAGGGAGGGCTTTCTTT. Translated, it gives CAWSPIGRAFF.

This chain uses TRBV6-6 with TRBJ1-2; TRBD1 is a possible D gene (5 bases). Trimming removed 7 bases from V and 6 bases from J, with 15 bases in between. The CDR3 length is 13 residues. Germline CDR1 and CDR2: MNHNY and SVGAGI (reference sequence). DNA of the CDR3: TGTGCCAGCACCCAGACAGCTCCGGATGGCTACACCTTC. Translating it yields CASTQTAPDGYTF.

The chain links TRBV5-6 to TRBJ2-7, with a tentative D call TRBD1 (6 bases). Looked up from germline, CDR1 is SGHDT and CDR2 is YYEEEE. With 3 bases removed from V and 3 bases from J, the gap between germline ends came to 19 bases. The CDR3 contains 16 residues. The CDR3 nucleotides are TGTGCCAGCAGCTCAGAACAGGGATGGGGATTCTACGAGCAGTACTTC. This encodes CASSSEQGWGFYEQYF.

The chain uses TRBV2 and TRBJ1-5, with D tentatively TRBD1 (6 bases). V was cut by 10 bases and J by 9 bases, with 22 bases left in between. This CDR3 region has 14 residues. Germline values: CDR1 SNHLY, CDR2 FYNNEI. The chain's CDR3 is CATAGGGGVAPQHF. The CDR3 region has the DNA TGTGCCACCGCTGGGGGAGGGGGAGTCGCGCCCCAGCATTTT.

This chain uses TRBV5-1 with TRBJ2-1; 10 bases fit TRBD2. The CDR3 is 16 amino acids. Germline V gene lookup returns CDR1 SGHRS and CDR2 YFSETQ. V lost 2 bases and J lost 8; bases outside the gene matches: 10. CDR3 sequence: CASSFPAGGFSDEQFF. As DNA, the CDR3 is TGCGCCAGCAGCTTCCCAGCGGGGGGGTTCAGCGATGAGCAGTTCTTC.

This chain uses TRBV20-1 with TRBJ2-1, with D unclear. Between the trimmed V and J ends, which lost 5 bases and 3 bases, there was a span of 2 bases. CDR1 and CDR2 from the germline V gene are DFQATT and SNEGSKA (reference sequence). The CDR3 has 10 residues. CDR3 loop: CSARYNEQFF. For the CDR3, the DNA is TGCAGTGCTCGCTACAATGAGCAGTTCTTC.

This clone was found once. The J gene is TRBJ1-1, the V gene TRBV5-8; 7 nucleotides align to TRBD1. After removal of 2 bases from V and 3 bases from J, the junction contained 10 bases not matched to a gene. Germline V gene data show CDR1 as SGHTS and CDR2 as YDEGEE. The CDR3 spans 16 residues. For the CDR3, the DNA is TGTGCCAGCAGCTTATATTTCCGGGGGACAGACACTGAAGCTTTCTTT. Its protein is CASSLYFRGTDTEAFF. Full variable domain (outside the CDR3, taken from reference TRBV5-8 and TRBJ1-1): EAGVTQSPTHLIKTRGQQATLRCSPISGHTSVYWYQQALGLGLQFLLWYDEGEERNRGNFPPRFSGRQFPNYSSELNVNALELEDSALYLCASSLYFRGTDTEAFFGQGTRLTVV.

This clone was seen only once. This sequence joins TRBV9 and TRBJ2-7; TRBD1 agrees at 8 bases. This CDR3 has 15 residues. Germline V gives CDR1 SGDLS, CDR2 YYNGEE. The V gene end was trimmed by 4 bases and the J gene end by 1 base; junction bases not matched to a gene: 7. The DNA of the CDR3 is TGTGCCAGCAGCCCCCGGGACAGGAAGTCCTACGAGCAGTACTTC. This gives the protein CASSPRDRKSYEQYF. The whole variable domain, remainder taken from reference TRBV9 and TRBJ2-7, is DSGVTQTPKHLITATGQRVTLRCSPRSGDLSVYWYQQSLDQGLQFLIQYYNGEERAKGNILERFSAQQFPDLHSELNLSSLELGDSALYFCASSPRDRKSYEQYFGPGTRLTVT.

This chain uses TRBV5-6 with TRBJ2-3; D gene unclear. Germline CDR1 is SGHDT and CDR2 is YYEEEE. The CDR3 runs to 14 residues. V lost 6 bases and J 0 bases, leaving 11 bases between the germline ends. This chain's CDR3 is CASTPRASTDTQYF. The CDR3 DNA follows: TGTGCCAGCACCCCGAGAGCCAGCACAGATACGCAGTATTTT.

V gene TRBV6-5 combines with J gene TRBJ2-3, with TRBD1 matching over 11 bases. The V and J ends lost 4 bases and 5 bases, in that order; junction bases with no gene match: 8. This CDR3 spans 16 amino acids. Germline CDR1 reads MNHEY; CDR2 reads SVGAGI. The CDR3 coding sequence is TGTGCCAGCAGTTCCGGGACAGGGGGTGGAAGAGATACGCAGTATTTT. This translates into CASSSGTGGGRDTQYF.

The CDR3 reads CASSVTGSPGTQYF. CDR3 nucleotide sequence: TGTGCCAGCAGCGTAACGGGGAGCCCCGGGACCCAGTACTTC. V is TRBV9 and J is TRBJ2-5; D may be TRBD2 (5 bases). The CDR3 totals 14 residues. Trimming took 1 base from V and 7 from J, leaving 14 bases between them. CDR1 is SGDLS, CDR2 YYNGEE, per germline.

The rearrangement links TRBV7-9 to TRBJ2-7; 7 nucleotides align to TRBD1. The CDR3 covers 14 residues. Germline assignment: CDR1 SEHNR and CDR2 FQNEAQ (reference sequence). V was clipped by 4 bases and J by 2 bases; unmatched bases: 5. The CDR3 loop reads CASSSGTDPYEQYF. DNA for the CDR3: TGTGCCAGCAGCTCCGGGACAGATCCCTACGAGCAGTACTTC.

The rearrangement uses TRBV5-1 and TRBJ2-3; a possible D gene is TRBD1 (6 bases). CDR3 size: 15 residues. V was shortened by 5 bases and J by 2 bases, with 15 bases between the two germline ends. The germline V gene has CDR1 SGHRS and CDR2 YFSETQ. The DNA of the CDR3 is TGCGCCAGCAGGCTCCAGGGACACGCCACAGATACGCAGTATTTT. Translation: CASRLQGHATDTQYF.

The V and J genes are TRBV18 and TRBJ1-1; D unresolved. Per germline, CDR1 KGHSH and CDR2 LQKENI. V was cut by 6 bases and J by 0 bases, with 8 bases left in between. The CDR3 contains 13 residues. The CDR3 nucleotides read TGTGCCAGCTCTCAACAGATGAACACTGAAGCTTTCTTT. Translating gives CASSQQMNTEAFF. The complete variable domain, with remaining parts taken from reference TRBV18 and TRBJ1-1, reads NAGVMQNPRHLVRRRGQEARLRCSPMKGHSHVYWYRQLPEEGLKFMVYLQKENIIDESGMPKERFSAEFPKEGPSILRIQQVVRGDSAAYFCASSQQMNTEAFFGQGTRLTVV.

The V call is TRBV6-6, the J call TRBJ1-1, with a weak D call TRBD1 (6 bases). This CDR3 is built from 13 residues. CDR1 and CDR2 from the germline V gene are MNHNY and SVGAGI (reference sequence). The V end was cut by 6 bases, the J end by 10 bases, with 18 bases between. DNA for the CDR3: TGTGCCAGCAGCCCAGGGGCCGGCGGTTTAGCTTTCTTT. This sequence encodes CASSPGAGGLAFF.

With regard to this clone: One end of the junction does not line up with germline, which may come from a read error. The gene calls are TRBV7-7 and TRBJ1-3; D call uncertain. The CDR3 extends over 15 amino acids. Germline V lookup: CDR1 SSHAT, CDR2 FNYEAQ (reference sequence). In DNA form, the CDR3 reads TGTGCTAGCAGCTTAGGTTCCGCAGCGGGAAACACCATATATTTT. Encoded protein: CASSLGSAAGNTIYF.